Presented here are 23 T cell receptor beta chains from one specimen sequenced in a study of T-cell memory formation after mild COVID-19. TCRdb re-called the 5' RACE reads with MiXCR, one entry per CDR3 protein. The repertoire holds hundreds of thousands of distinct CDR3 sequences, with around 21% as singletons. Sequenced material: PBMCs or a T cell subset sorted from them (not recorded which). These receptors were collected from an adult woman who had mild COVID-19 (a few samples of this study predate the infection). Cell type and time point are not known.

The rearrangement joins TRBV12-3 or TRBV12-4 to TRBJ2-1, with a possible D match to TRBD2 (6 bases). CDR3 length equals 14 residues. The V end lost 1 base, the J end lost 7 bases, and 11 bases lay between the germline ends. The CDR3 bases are TGTGCCAGCAGTTTAGGGGGACTCCTAAATGAGCAGTTCTTC. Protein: CASSLGGLLNEQFF.

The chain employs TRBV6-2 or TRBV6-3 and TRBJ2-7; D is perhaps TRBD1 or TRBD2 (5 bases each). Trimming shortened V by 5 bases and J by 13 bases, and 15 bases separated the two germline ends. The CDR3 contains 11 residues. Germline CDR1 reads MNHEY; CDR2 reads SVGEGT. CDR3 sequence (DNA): TGTGCCAGCAGTAGCTCCTCCGGGACCTACTTC. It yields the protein CASSSSSGTYF.

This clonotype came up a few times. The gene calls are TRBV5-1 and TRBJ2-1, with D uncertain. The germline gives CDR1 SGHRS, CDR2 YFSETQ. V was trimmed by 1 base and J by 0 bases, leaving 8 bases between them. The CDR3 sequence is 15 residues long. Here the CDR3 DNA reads TGCGCCAGCAGCTTGAGGCTAGTCTCCTACAATGAGCAGTTCTTC. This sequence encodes CASSLRLVSYNEQFF.

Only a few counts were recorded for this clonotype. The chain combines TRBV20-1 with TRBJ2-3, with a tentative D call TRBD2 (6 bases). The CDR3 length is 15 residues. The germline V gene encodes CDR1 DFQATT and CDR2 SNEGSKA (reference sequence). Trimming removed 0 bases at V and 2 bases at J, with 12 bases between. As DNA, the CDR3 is TGCAGTGCTAGAGATTCGGGAGCCTTCACAGATACGCAGTATTTT. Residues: CSARDSGAFTDTQYF.

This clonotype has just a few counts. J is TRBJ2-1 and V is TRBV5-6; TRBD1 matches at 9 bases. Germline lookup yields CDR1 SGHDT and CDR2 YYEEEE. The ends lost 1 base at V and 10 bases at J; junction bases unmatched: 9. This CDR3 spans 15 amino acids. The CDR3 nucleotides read TGTGCCAGCAGCTTGAGTGGCACAGGGGGCAGAGAGCAGTTCTTC. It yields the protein CASSLSGTGGREQFF.

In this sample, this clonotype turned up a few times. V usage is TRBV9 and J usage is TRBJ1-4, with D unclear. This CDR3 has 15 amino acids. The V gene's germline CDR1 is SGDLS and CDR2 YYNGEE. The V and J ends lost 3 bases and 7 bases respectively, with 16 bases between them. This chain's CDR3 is CASSEDDARAEKLFF. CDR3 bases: TGTGCCAGCAGCGAAGACGATGCGAGGGCTGAAAAACTGTTTTTT.

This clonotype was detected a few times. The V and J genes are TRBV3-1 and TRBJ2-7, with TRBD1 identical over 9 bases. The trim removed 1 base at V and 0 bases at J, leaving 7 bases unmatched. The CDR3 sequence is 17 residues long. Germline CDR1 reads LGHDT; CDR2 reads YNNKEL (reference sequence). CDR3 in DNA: TGTGCCAGCAGCCAAGGAGAAGGGACAGGGAGCTCCTACGAGCAGTACTTC. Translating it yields CASSQGEGTGSSYEQYF.

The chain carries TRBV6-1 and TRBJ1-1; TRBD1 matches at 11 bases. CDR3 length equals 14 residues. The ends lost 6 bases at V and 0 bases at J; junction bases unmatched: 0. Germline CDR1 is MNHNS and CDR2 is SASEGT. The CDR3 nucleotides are TGTGCCAGCAGGGGACAGGGGGTGAACACTGAAGCTTTCTTT. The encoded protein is CASRGQGVNTEAFF.

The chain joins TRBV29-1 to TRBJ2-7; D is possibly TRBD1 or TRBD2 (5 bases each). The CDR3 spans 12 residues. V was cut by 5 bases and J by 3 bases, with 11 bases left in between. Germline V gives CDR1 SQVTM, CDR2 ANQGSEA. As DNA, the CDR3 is TGCAGCGTTAGCAGGGACCGCTACGAGCAGTACTTC. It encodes CSVSRDRYEQYF.

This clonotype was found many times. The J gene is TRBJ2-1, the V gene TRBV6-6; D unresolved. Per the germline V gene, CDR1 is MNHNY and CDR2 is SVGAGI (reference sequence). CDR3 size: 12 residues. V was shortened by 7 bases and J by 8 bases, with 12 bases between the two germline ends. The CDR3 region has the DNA TGTGCCAGCACCGGACCCGCGGATGAGCAGTTCTTC. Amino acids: CASTGPADEQFF.

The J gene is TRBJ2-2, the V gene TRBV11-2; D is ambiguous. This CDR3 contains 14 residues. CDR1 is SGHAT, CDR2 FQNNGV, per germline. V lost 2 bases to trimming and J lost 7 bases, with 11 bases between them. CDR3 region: CASSLTFPRGELFF. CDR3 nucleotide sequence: TGTGCCAGCAGCTTAACGTTTCCACGCGGGGAGCTGTTTTTT.

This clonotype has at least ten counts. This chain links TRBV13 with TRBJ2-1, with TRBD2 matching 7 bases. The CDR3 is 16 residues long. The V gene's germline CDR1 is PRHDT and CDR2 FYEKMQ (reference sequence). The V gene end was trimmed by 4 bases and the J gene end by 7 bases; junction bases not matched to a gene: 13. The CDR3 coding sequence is TGTGCCAGCAGCTCTCGAAGCGGGGAGGGTCAAAATGAGCAGTTCTTC. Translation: CASSSRSGEGQNEQFF.

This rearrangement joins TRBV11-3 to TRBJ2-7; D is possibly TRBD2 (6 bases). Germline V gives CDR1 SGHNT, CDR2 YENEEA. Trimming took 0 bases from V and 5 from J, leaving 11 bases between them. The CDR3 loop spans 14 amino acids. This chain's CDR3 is CASSLELALDEQYF. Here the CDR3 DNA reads TGTGCCAGCAGCTTAGAACTAGCTCTCGACGAGCAGTACTTC. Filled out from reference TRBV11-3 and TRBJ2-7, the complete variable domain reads EAGVVQSPRYKIIEKKQPVAFWCNPISGHNTLYWYLQNLGQGPELLIRYENEEAVDDSQLPKDRFSAERLKGVDSTLKIQPAELGDSAVYLCASSLELALDEQYFGPGTRLTVT.

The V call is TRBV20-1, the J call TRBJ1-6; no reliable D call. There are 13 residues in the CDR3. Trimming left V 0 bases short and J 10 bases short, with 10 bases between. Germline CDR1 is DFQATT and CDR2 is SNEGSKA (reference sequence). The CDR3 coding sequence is TGCAGTGCTAGAGACCGGGGATTCTCACCCCTCCACTTT. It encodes CSARDRGFSPLHF.

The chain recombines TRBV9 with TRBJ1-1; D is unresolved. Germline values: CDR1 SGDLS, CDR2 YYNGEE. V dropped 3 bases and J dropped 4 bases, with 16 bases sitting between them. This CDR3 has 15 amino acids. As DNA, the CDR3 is TGTGCCAGCAGCGGCGAGGTGGGAGTGGGCACTGAAGCTTTCTTT. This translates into CASSGEVGVGTEAFF.

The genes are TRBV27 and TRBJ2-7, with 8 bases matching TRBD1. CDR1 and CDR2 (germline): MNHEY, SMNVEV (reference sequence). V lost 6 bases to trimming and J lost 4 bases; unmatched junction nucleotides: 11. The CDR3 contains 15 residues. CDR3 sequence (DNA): TGTGCCAGCAGCCTCGATCAGGACAGGGTTTACGAGCAGTACTTC. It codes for CASSLDQDRVYEQYF.

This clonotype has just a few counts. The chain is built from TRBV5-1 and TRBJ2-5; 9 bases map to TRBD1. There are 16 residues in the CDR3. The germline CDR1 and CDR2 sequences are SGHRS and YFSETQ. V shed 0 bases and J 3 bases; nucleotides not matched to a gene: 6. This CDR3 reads CASSLGGTGFEETQYF. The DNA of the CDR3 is TGCGCCAGCAGCTTGGGGGGGACAGGGTTCGAAGAGACCCAGTACTTC.

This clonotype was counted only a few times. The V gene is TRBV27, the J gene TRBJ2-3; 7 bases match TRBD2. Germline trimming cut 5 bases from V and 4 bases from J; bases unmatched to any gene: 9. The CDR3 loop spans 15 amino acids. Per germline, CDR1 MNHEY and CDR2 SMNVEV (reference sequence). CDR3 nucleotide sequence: TGTGCCAGCAGTCCTACTCTTCTAGCGGCAGATACGCAGTATTTT. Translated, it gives CASSPTLLAADTQYF.

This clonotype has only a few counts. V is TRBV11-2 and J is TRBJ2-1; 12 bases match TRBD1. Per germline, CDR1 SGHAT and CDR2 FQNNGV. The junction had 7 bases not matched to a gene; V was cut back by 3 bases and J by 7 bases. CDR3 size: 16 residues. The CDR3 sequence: CASSFSGTGGWNEQFF. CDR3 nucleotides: TGTGCCAGCAGCTTCTCCGGGACAGGGGGCTGGAATGAGCAGTTCTTC. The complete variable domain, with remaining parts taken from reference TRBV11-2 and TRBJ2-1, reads EAGVAQSPRYKIIEKRQSVAFWCNPISGHATLYWYQQILGQGPKLLIQFQNNGVVDDSQLPKDRFSAERLKGVDSTLKIQPAKLEDSAVYLCASSFSGTGGWNEQFFGPGTRLTVL.

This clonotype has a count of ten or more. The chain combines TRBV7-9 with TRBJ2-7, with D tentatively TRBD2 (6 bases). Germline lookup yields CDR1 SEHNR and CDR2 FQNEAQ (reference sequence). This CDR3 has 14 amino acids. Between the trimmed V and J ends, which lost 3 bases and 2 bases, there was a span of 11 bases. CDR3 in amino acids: CASSFVGGTYEQYF. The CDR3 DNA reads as TGTGCCAGCAGCTTTGTCGGGGGAACCTACGAGCAGTACTTC.

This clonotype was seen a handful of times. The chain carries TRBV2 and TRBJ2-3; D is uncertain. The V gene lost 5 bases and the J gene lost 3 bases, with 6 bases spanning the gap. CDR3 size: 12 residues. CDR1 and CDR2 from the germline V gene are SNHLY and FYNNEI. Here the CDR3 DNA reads TGTGCCAGCAGTAAGGATACAGATACGCAGTATTTT. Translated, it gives CASSKDTDTQYF.

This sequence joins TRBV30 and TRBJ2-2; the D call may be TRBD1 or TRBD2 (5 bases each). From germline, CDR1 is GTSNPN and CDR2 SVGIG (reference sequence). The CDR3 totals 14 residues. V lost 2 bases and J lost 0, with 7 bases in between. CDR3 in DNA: TGTGCCTGGAGTTTGGGGGCGAACACCGGGGAGCTGTTTTTT. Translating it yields CAWSLGANTGELFF.

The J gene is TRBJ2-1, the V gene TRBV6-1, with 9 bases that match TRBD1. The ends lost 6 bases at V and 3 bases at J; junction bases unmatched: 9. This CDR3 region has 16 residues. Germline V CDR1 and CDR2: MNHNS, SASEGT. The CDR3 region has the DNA TGTGCCAGCAGCGAGGAGGGGACAGGGTTCTACAATGAGCAGTTCTTC. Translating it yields CASSEEGTGFYNEQFF.